A selection of T cell receptor beta chains follows, all from one sample in a study of CD8+ T cells in alopecia areata. Sequenced by immunoSEQ multiplex PCR; TCRdb stores in-frame clones only, minus some. The sample carries some 58,000 clones, roughly 50% recorded once. This material consisted of CD8+ T cells sorted from blood, taken at approximately week 36, from a patient treated with tofacitinib. Receptor source: a human donor with alopecia areata. CDR3s include the opening cysteine and the closing phenylalanine or tryptophan. The D gene is left open where the match is weak. Not every row has a clone size; where given, it reads once, few, many or a size class.

V gene	clone size	J gene	D gene	CDR3 DNA	CDR3 protein
TRBV6-4	NA	TRBJ2-1	NA	TGTGCCAGCAGCCCCGAGGGAAATGAGCAGTTCTTC	CASSPEGNEQFF
TRBV30	few	TRBJ2-7	TRBD2	TGTGCCTGGAGTGCAGCGGGAGGGCTCGAGCAGTACTTC	CAWSAAGGLEQYF
TRBV5-6	few	TRBJ2-1	TRBD1	TGTGCCAGCAGCCTAGACAGGGAGATCTACAATGAGCAGTTCTTC	CASSLDREIYNEQFF
TRBV9	NA	TRBJ2-6	NA	TGTGCCAGCAGCGTAGCTTCGGCCCCCGGGGCCAACGTCCTGACTTTC	CASSVASAPGANVLTF
TRBV29-1	NA	TRBJ2-1	NA	TGCAGCGTCGGGCGTACAGACATACTAGCCTCGGGATACAATGAGCAGTTCTTC	CSVGRTDILASGYNEQFF
TRBV2	once	TRBJ2-3	TRBD1	TGTGCCAGCAGGGATCCCGGGACAGGGCAAACAGATACGCAGTATTTT	CASRDPGTGQTDTQYF
TRBV7-3	NA	TRBJ1-2	TRBD1	TGTGCCAGCAGCTTCCCGGGACAGGGTGGAGGAAGGTATGGCTACACCTTC	CASSFPGQGGGRYGYTF
TRBV29-1	NA	TRBJ2-1	NA	TGCAGCTCAAGGGCCCGCCCGAATGAGCAGTTCTTC	CSSRARPNEQFF
TRBV4-1	NA	TRBJ1-3	NA	TGCGCCAGCAGCCAAGATCCAGGGAGAAACACCATATATTTT	CASSQDPGRNTIYF
TRBV27	NA	TRBJ2-2	NA	TGTGCCAGCACGGGCACCGGGGAGCTGTTTTTT	CASTGTGELFF
TRBV11-2	NA	TRBJ2-7	NA	TGTGCCAGCAGCCTGAGACTCGGCTACGAGCAGTACTTC	CASSLRLGYEQYF
TRBV4-1	once	TRBJ2-1	NA	TGCGCCAGCAGCCAATACCAGGACTGGAATGAGCAGTTCTTC	CASSQYQDWNEQFF
TRBV29-1	few	TRBJ2-7	TRBD1	TGCAGCGCCGCGAGCCGGGACAGGGGAACCTACGAGCAGTACTTC	CSAASRDRGTYEQYF
TRBV9	NA	TRBJ2-1	NA	TGTGCCAGCAGCTTCGAGACGCCGACCTACAATGAGCAGTTCTTC	CASSFETPTYNEQFF
TRBV29-1	few	TRBJ2-5	NA	TGCAGCGTTTTAGGGGACCAAGAGACCCAGTACTTC	CSVLGDQETQYF
TRBV10-3	many	TRBJ1-5	NA	TGTGCCATCAGTGAGTCGTCCGATTATCAGCCCCAGCATTTT	CAISESSDYQPQHF
TRBV4-1	NA	TRBJ2-2	NA	TGCGCCAGCAGCCAAGATGCCCCAACCGGAGGGAACACCGGGGAGCTGTTTTTT	CASSQDAPTGGNTGELFF
TRBV2	NA	TRBJ2-1	NA	TGTGCCAGCAGCGCTAACCGCTACAATGAGCAGTTCTTC	CASSANRYNEQFF
TRBV30	NA	TRBJ2-1	TRBD2	TGTGCCTGGAGAGAAGCGGGAGGGCAGAGGTACAATGAGCAGTTCTTC	CAWREAGGQRYNEQFF
TRBV7-9	few	TRBJ1-2	NA	TGTGCCAGCAGCTTAGTGGGGGTGTCTGGGGACTACGATTACTATGGCTACACCTTC	CASSLVGVSGDYDYYGYTF
TRBV7-6	NA	TRBJ1-3	TRBD1	TGTGCCAGCAGCCCCCACGAGGGACAGTTCCACTCTGGAAACACCATATATTTT	CASSPHEGQFHSGNTIYF
TRBV29-1	NA	TRBJ2-7	NA	TGCAGCGTCCTCAGCGGCGAGCAGTACTTC	CSVLSGEQYF
TRBV7-9	once	TRBJ2-7	NA	TGTGCCAGCAGCCCCCCCAGGGGGGAATACGAGCAGTACTTC	CASSPPRGEYEQYF
TRBV4-1	NA	TRBJ2-3	NA	TGCGCCACGTCGACTAGAGATACGCAGTATTTT	CATSTRDTQYF
TRBV13	NA	TRBJ2-7	TRBD2	TGTGCCAGCAGCCCGCGGGGACTAGCGGGAGGAGGATACGAGCAGTACTTC	CASSPRGLAGGGYEQYF
TRBV30	NA	TRBJ1-1	TRBD1	TGTGCCTGGGAGGGGGCAGGAACTGAAGCTTTCTTT	CAWEGAGTEAFF
TRBV7-9	few	TRBJ1-5	NA	TGTGCCAGCAGCTATGGCTTCAATCAGCCCCAGCATTTT	CASSYGFNQPQHF
TRBV5-4	few	TRBJ1-2	NA	TGTGCCAGCAGCTCCCGCGTGGGCAGGGTTCGCTATGGCTACACCTTC	CASSSRVGRVRYGYTF
TRBV2	NA	TRBJ2-7	NA	TGTGCCAGCAGTGAGTTAACAGGGACCCCCTACGAGCAGTACTTC	CASSELTGTPYEQYF
TRBV27	few	TRBJ2-7	NA	TGTGCCAGCAGCCTTTTACGAGCGGAGGCGACTAACGAGCAGTACTTC	CASSLLRAEATNEQYF
TRBV7-9	few	TRBJ2-5	NA	TGTGCCAGCATCGGCGGAGGGGCACACGAGACCCAGTACTTC	CASIGGGAHETQYF
TRBV2	few	TRBJ2-2	TRBD2	TGTGCCAGCAGATTCTCGGGCGGGAGGGACACCGGGGAGCTGTTTTTT	CASRFSGGRDTGELFF
TRBV28	few	TRBJ2-3	NA	TGTGCCAGCAGTTCAGAACAGGGCCCTGGCACAGATACGCAGTATTTT	CASSSEQGPGTDTQYF
TRBV27	NA	TRBJ2-7	NA	TGTGCCAGCAGTTTACGGAACTCCTACGAGCAGTACTTC	CASSLRNSYEQYF
TRBV11-2	few	TRBJ2-5	NA	TGTGCCAGCAGCAGGGGGGAGACCCAGTACTTC	CASSRGETQYF